Below, 18 T cell receptor beta chains from the same sample are listed, as sequenced in a study of metastatic and nonmetastatic thyroid tumors. TCRdb re-called clones via MiXCR from the PCR reads. The repertoire consists of about 31,000 clones, with approximately 20% occurring once and the leading ten covering about 10%. Every patient underwent thyroid surgery untreated. Source material: blood. The receptors here all came from a female donor with papillary thyroid cancer or a benign thyroid nodule (not recorded which). Some clones in this sample may be carry-over from other donors' samples.

Of note for this clone: A much larger clone lies a single base off, so this may be a read error. This sequence joins TRBV18 and TRBJ2-1, with 10 nucleotides matching TRBD2. Per the germline V gene, CDR1 is KGHSH and CDR2 is LQKENI. The CDR3 has 15 residues. CDR3 DNA sequence: TGTGCCAGCTCACAGCGGGGGGGTATCTACAATGAGCAGCTCTTC. Translated: CASSQRGGIYNEQLF.

This clone qualifies as medium-sized. The chain links TRBV6-1 to TRBJ1-5, with 7 nucleotides matching TRBD1. This CDR3 comprises 16 residues. Germline V gene lookup returns CDR1 MNHNS and CDR2 SASEGT. The V gene end was trimmed by 2 bases and the J gene end by 2 bases; junction bases not matched to a gene: 6. CDR3 in DNA: TGTGCCAGCAGTGAACAGGGGGGCGTTGGCAATCAGCCCCAGCATTTT. This sequence encodes CASSEQGGVGNQPQHF.

This clone was counted ten times or more. Other DNA sequences in this sample translate to the same CDR3. The chain has TRBV2 and TRBJ2-3; 9 positions match TRBD1. Germline loops: CDR1 SNHLY, CDR2 FYNNEI. The CDR3 is 14 residues long. V lost 6 bases to trimming and J lost 2 bases; unmatched junction nucleotides: 3. CDR3 coding DNA: TGTGCCAGCAGCCGGGACAGGGACACAGATACGCAGTATTTT. It specifies CASSRDRDTDTQYF.

This clone came up many times. The chain recombines TRBV18 with TRBJ2-1; 9 bases fit TRBD1. V lost 6 bases and J lost 1; bases outside the gene matches: 7. The CDR3 has 16 residues. Germline V gives CDR1 KGHSH, CDR2 LQKENI. The CDR3, as DNA: TGTGCCAGCTCCCCAAGGACAGGGGAATCCTACAATGAGCAGTTCTTC. This encodes CASSPRTGESYNEQFF. Together with reference TRBV18 and TRBJ2-1, the CDR3 gives the full variable domain: NAGVMQNPRHLVRRRGQEARLRCSPMKGHSHVYWYRQLPEEGLKFMVYLQKENIIDESGMPKERFSAEFPKEGPSILRIQQVVRGDSAAYFCASSPRTGESYNEQFFGPGTRLTVL.

V is TRBV5-1 and J is TRBJ1-6; the match to TRBD1 covers 8 bases. CDR3 size: 16 residues. The germline CDR1 and CDR2 sequences are SGHRS and YFSETQ. Trimming took 4 bases from V and 6 from J; bases not matched to a gene: 9. DNA of the CDR3: TGCGCCAGCAGCCGGGGACAGGCCAACGGTAATTCACCCCTCCACTTT. This codes for CASSRGQANGNSPLHF.

Concerning this clone itself: An end of the junction does not agree with germline; a read error may underlie this. The chain employs TRBV20-1 and TRBJ2-7; no definite D call. Per the germline V gene, CDR1 is DFQATT and CDR2 is SNEGSKA (reference sequence). The CDR3 is made up of 14 amino acids. The CDR3 is CSASLLDDNYEKYF. Here the CDR3 DNA reads TGCAGTGCTAGTTTGCTGGACGACAACTACGAGAAGTACTTC.

The V and J genes are TRBV12-5 and TRBJ2-7; D is possibly TRBD1 or TRBD2 (5 bases each). CDR3 length: 15 residues. V was pared by 4 bases and J by 3 bases, with 16 bases between. The germline CDR1 and CDR2 sequences are LGHNT and FRNRAP. The CDR3 protein is CASGSHGTGLYEQYF. The CDR3 DNA is TGTGCTAGTGGTTCGCACGGGACGGGTCTCTACGAGCAGTACTTC.

This clone showed up just a few times. The genes are TRBV28 and TRBJ2-5; TRBD2 matches 10 bases. The V gene's germline CDR1 is MDHEN and CDR2 SYDVKM. CDR3 size: 18 residues. V gave up 5 bases and J gave up 9 bases; unmatched junction bases: 21. Written as DNA, the CDR3 is TGTGCCAGCAGTCGGGGGTCTAGCGGGAGAGGGGGACAGGAGGCCCAGTACTTC. Amino acid sequence: CASSRGSSGRGGQEAQYF.

The table lists this clone with many counts. This chain uses TRBV18 with TRBJ1-1; possibly TRBD1 for D (6 bases). V lost 5 bases and J lost 1, with 8 bases in between. The CDR3 has 13 residues. Germline V CDR1 and CDR2: KGHSH, LQKENI. Written as DNA, the CDR3 is TGTGCCAGCTCAGAGGACAGGAACACTGAAGCTTTCTTT. Translated: CASSEDRNTEAFF.

This chain uses TRBV6-1 with TRBJ2-1; D remains ambiguous. V gave up 7 bases and J gave up 8 bases, with 12 bases separating them. The CDR3 covers 12 residues. The germline CDR1 and CDR2 sequences are MNHNS and SASEGT. The DNA of the CDR3 is TGTGCCAGCAACCCTACTGGGTATGAGCAGTTCTTC. It specifies CASNPTGYEQFF.

This clone was recorded many times. The same CDR3 arises from other DNA sequences in this sample as well. The chain has TRBV27 and TRBJ1-2; tentative D call: TRBD1 (5 bases). Germline V gene data show CDR1 as MNHEY and CDR2 as SMNVEV (reference sequence). CDR3 length: 14 residues. Trimming left V 6 bases short and J 3 bases short, with 14 bases between. CDR3 protein: CASRGQGRYYGYTF. CDR3 DNA: TGTGCCAGCAGGGGCCAGGGAAGGTACTATGGCTACACCTTC.

This clone was counted at least ten times. The chain links TRBV6-5 to TRBJ2-3, with 12 bases aligning to TRBD2. The CDR3 sequence is 17 residues long. Trimming took 6 bases from V and 9 from J; bases not matched to a gene: 16. Germline V gene sequence: CDR1 MNHEY, CDR2 SVGAGI. In DNA, the CDR3 is TGTGCCAGCAGCCCAACCTCTAGCGGGGGGGCCAGAGTAACGCAGTATTTT. It codes for CASSPTSSGGARVTQYF.

This clone came up many times. V and J are TRBV5-1 and TRBJ2-3, with D unresolved. Germline CDR1 and CDR2: SGHRS and YFSETQ. CDR3 length: 11 residues. Trimming stripped 1 base from V and 3 bases from J, with 0 bases between. The CDR3 nucleotides read TGCGCCAGCAGCTTGACAGATACGCAGTATTTT. Protein: CASSLTDTQYF.

This clone showed up just once. The junction does not match germline at one end; this may be a read error. J is TRBJ1-5 and V is TRBV5-1, with 9 bases that match TRBD1. This CDR3 comprises 15 residues. Germline lookup yields CDR1 SGHRS and CDR2 YFSETQ. CDR3 coding DNA: TGCGCCAGCAGCTCCACAGGGGGCGCATATCAGACCCAGCATTTT. As protein: CASSSTGGAYQTQHF.

The V gene is TRBV3-1, the J gene TRBJ2-7, with D uncertain. Germline V gene lookup returns CDR1 LGHDT and CDR2 YNNKEL (reference sequence). The CDR3 is made up of 12 amino acids. Trimming shortened V by 1 base and J by 3 bases, and 4 bases separated the two germline ends. This CDR3 is CASSQGVYEQYF. The CDR3 DNA is TGTGCCAGCAGCCAAGGAGTCTACGAGCAGTACTTC.

This clone was seen ten or more times. This chain joins TRBV9 and TRBJ2-2, with D maybe TRBD2 (6 bases). CDR3 length: 16 residues. Germline V gene data show CDR1 as SGDLS and CDR2 as YYNGEE. The germline V and J ends were trimmed by 0 bases and 4 bases, with 13 bases remaining between them. In nucleotides, the CDR3 is TGTGCCAGCAGCGTAGAAGATCAGGGAGGCACCGGGGAGCTGTTTTTT. Translated: CASSVEDQGGTGELFF.

The CDR3 region is CSARERERGNYGYTF. The DNA for the CDR3 is TGCAGTGCTAGAGAAAGGGAGAGGGGAAACTATGGCTACACCTTC. The chain employs TRBV20-1 and TRBJ1-2, with a weak D call TRBD1 (5 bases). Germline V gene sequence: CDR1 DFQATT, CDR2 SNEGSKA (reference sequence). CDR3 length: 15 residues. Deletions cut 0 bases from V and 2 bases from J, with 13 bases between.

The table lists this clone with many counts. V is TRBV6-5 and J is TRBJ2-1, with 7 positions matching TRBD2. V lost 2 bases to trimming and J lost 4 bases; unmatched junction nucleotides: 8. CDR3 size: 16 residues. Germline-derived CDR1 and CDR2 are MNHEY and SVGAGI. The CDR3 region is CASSYRPAGVYNEQFF. Here the CDR3 DNA reads TGTGCCAGCAGTTACCGCCCGGCGGGAGTATACAATGAGCAGTTCTTC.